The 6 T cell receptor beta chains in this list originate from one sample, sequenced in a study of OX40 agonist ivuxolimab in advanced cancers. The data were produced by immunoSEQ multiplex PCR, yet TCRdb's version contains in-frame clones alone and is incomplete. The table records tens of thousands of clones, 70% to 90% of them present only once. The specimen was CD4+ or CD8+ T cells sorted from blood, collected in a trial of the OX40 agonist ivuxolimab. Receptors were obtained from an adult with an advanced solid tumor such as melanoma, head and neck, liver or kidney cancer.

V usage is TRBV28 and J usage is TRBJ2-7, with D perhaps given as TRBD1 or TRBD2 (5 bases each). The V gene's germline CDR1 is MDHEN and CDR2 SYDVKM. The CDR3 extends over 16 amino acids. The V end was cut by 2 bases, the J end by 0 bases, with 14 bases between. The DNA for the CDR3 is TGTGCCAGCAGTTTAGAAGGGGCAGGGAGCTCCTACGAGCAGTACTTC. This encodes CASSLEGAGSSYEQYF. The variable domain in full, completed from reference TRBV28 and TRBJ2-7, reads DVKVTQSSRYLVKRTGEKVFLECVQDMDHENMFWYRQDPGLGLRLIYFSYDVKMKEKGDIPEGYSVSREKKERFSLILESASTNQTSMYLCASSLEGAGSSYEQYFGPGTRLTVT.

This clone was counted a single time. The chain is built from TRBV6-5 and TRBJ1-1; D is unresolved. Trimming stripped 6 bases from V and 10 bases from J, with 21 bases between. Germline CDR1 reads MNHEY; CDR2 reads SVGAGI. The CDR3 extends over 14 amino acids. This CDR3 is CASSAGTPKGLAFF. Here the CDR3 DNA reads TGTGCCAGCAGCGCTGGAACTCCTAAGGGATTAGCTTTCTTT.

V gene TRBV28 combines with J gene TRBJ2-3; 7 bases are a match to TRBD1. V shed 7 bases and J 1 base; nucleotides not matched to a gene: 5. Germline lookup yields CDR1 MDHEN and CDR2 SYDVKM. The CDR3 contains 14 residues. For the CDR3, the DNA is TGTGCCAGCAACAGACAGGGAGGCACAGATACGCAGTATTTT. This translates into CASNRQGGTDTQYF. Full variable domain (missing parts from reference TRBV28 and TRBJ2-3): DVKVTQSSRYLVKRTGEKVFLECVQDMDHENMFWYRQDPGLGLRLIYFSYDVKMKEKGDIPEGYSVSREKKERFSLILESASTNQTSMYLCASNRQGGTDTQYFGPGTRLTVL.

The table lists this clone with a count of one. This chain uses TRBV11-1 with TRBJ2-7, with D possibly being TRBD1 (5 bases). This CDR3 spans 16 amino acids. V lost 0 bases and J lost 3, with 15 bases in between. CDR1 and CDR2 (germline): SGHAT, FQDESV (reference sequence). CDR3 nucleotides: TGTGCCAGCAGCTTAGCGCCGGCAGGGAATTACTACGAGCAGTACTTC. Translation gives CASSLAPAGNYYEQYF.

V usage is TRBV7-6 and J usage is TRBJ2-1; 8 bases fit TRBD2. The CDR3 is made up of 15 amino acids. CDR1 and CDR2 from the germline V gene are SGHVS and FNYEAQ. With V trimmed by 0 bases and J by 4 bases, 2 bases remained unmatched. The CDR3 DNA reads TGTGCCAGCAGCTTAGCAGCGGGAGCGTACAATGAGCAGTTCTTC. Amino acid sequence: CASSLAAGAYNEQFF.

This clone was detected only a few times. The genes are TRBV11-2 and TRBJ2-1; 8 bases line up with TRBD1. The V and J ends lost 5 bases and 3 bases, in that order; junction bases with no gene match: 6. Germline V gene sequence: CDR1 SGHAT, CDR2 FQNNGV. This CDR3 has 15 residues. The CDR3 here is CASSPGQVFYNEQFF. The CDR3 nucleotides are TGTGCCAGCAGCCCGGGACAGGTATTCTACAATGAGCAGTTCTTC.